Listed below are T cell receptor beta chains from one sample, sequenced in a study of T cells after yellow fever vaccination. TCRdb processed the 5' RACE reads anew with MiXCR; each CDR3 protein has one entry. The sample has some 32,000 distinct CDR3 sequences, 3.5% to 5% seen once; the top ten hold around half. The sample was CD8+ T cells sorted from PBMCs, taken 5 days after the yellow fever booster vaccination. The source of these receptors is a man aged 25-45 years who received the YFV17D yellow fever vaccine. CDR3s include the opening cysteine and the closing phenylalanine or tryptophan. Each record gives: clone size, CDR3 length, V gene, J gene, D gene, CDR3 protein, CDR3 DNA. The D gene is left open where the match is weak. Some rows have no size entry. The others give once, few or many, or a class for an expanded clone.

clone_size: many; cdr3_length: 15; v_call: TRBV4-3; j_call: TRBJ2-1; d_call: TRBD2; cdr3_aa: CASSPAWTSGNEQFF; cdr3_nt: TGCGCCAGCAGCCCCGCTTGGACTAGCGGTAATGAGCAGTTCTTC
clone_size: many; cdr3_length: 16; v_call: TRBV4-3; j_call: TRBJ2-1; d_call: TRBD2; cdr3_aa: CASSHGTSGSYNEQFF; cdr3_nt: TGCGCCAGCAGCCATGGGACTAGCGGTTCCTACAATGAGCAGTTCTTC
clone_size: many; cdr3_length: 18; v_call: TRBV11-2; j_call: TRBJ2-2; d_call: -; cdr3_aa: CASSAHWTLTTNTGELFF; cdr3_nt: TGTGCCAGCAGCGCACACTGGACACTCACTACGAACACCGGGGAGCTGTTTTTT
clone_size: many; cdr3_length: 19; v_call: TRBV6-2/TRBV6-3; j_call: TRBJ2-3; d_call: TRBD2; cdr3_aa: CASSYRLQAGETSTDTQYF; cdr3_nt: TGTGCCAGCAGTTACCGCCTACAAGCGGGGGAGACTAGCACAGATACGCAGTATTTT
clone_size: many; cdr3_length: 15; v_call: TRBV10-2; j_call: TRBJ2-3; d_call: TRBD2; cdr3_aa: CASMAYSGRPDTQYF; cdr3_nt: TGCGCCAGCATGGCGTACAGCGGGAGGCCCGATACGCAGTATTTT
clone_size: -; cdr3_length: 14; v_call: TRBV5-6; j_call: TRBJ1-1; d_call: TRBD1; cdr3_aa: CASSLQGVNTEAFF; cdr3_nt: TGTGCCAGCAGCTTGCAGGGGGTGAACACTGAAGCTTTCTTT
clone_size: many; cdr3_length: 18; v_call: TRBV28; j_call: TRBJ2-7; d_call: -; cdr3_aa: CASISNFYSRDASYEQYF; cdr3_nt: TGTGCCAGCATCTCCAATTTCTACAGCCGCGACGCTTCCTACGAGCAGTACTTC
clone_size: many; cdr3_length: 16; v_call: TRBV20-1; j_call: TRBJ2-7; d_call: -; cdr3_aa: CSARDPLDGTAYEQYF; cdr3_nt: TGCAGTGCTAGAGATCCCCTTGACGGGACGGCCTACGAGCAGTACTTC
clone_size: many; cdr3_length: 15; v_call: TRBV15; j_call: TRBJ2-1; d_call: TRBD2; cdr3_aa: CATSSPTTGTSGFFF; cdr3_nt: TGTGCCACCAGCAGCCCCACAACGGGGACTAGCGGATTTTTCTTC
clone_size: -; cdr3_length: 16; v_call: TRBV20-1; j_call: TRBJ1-3; d_call: -; cdr3_aa: CCARDLDGDSGNTIYF; cdr3_nt: TGCTGTGCTAGAGATCTCGACGGGGACTCTGGAAACACCATATATTTT
clone_size: many; cdr3_length: 13; v_call: TRBV12-3/TRBV12-4; j_call: TRBJ1-3; d_call: -; cdr3_aa: CATPRGLRDTIYF; cdr3_nt: TGTGCCACCCCTCGGGGGCTAAGGGACACCATATATTTT
clone_size: many; cdr3_length: 14; v_call: TRBV5-6; j_call: TRBJ2-3; d_call: TRBD2; cdr3_aa: CASSLLGGRDTQYF; cdr3_nt: TGTGCCAGCAGCTTACTTGGCGGGAGAGATACGCAGTATTTT
clone_size: many; cdr3_length: 14; v_call: TRBV9; j_call: TRBJ2-6; d_call: -; cdr3_aa: CASNAPSGANVLTF; cdr3_nt: TGTGCCAGCAACGCCCCCTCTGGGGCCAACGTCCTGACTTTC
clone_size: many; cdr3_length: 13; v_call: TRBV21-1; j_call: TRBJ2-1; d_call: -; cdr3_aa: CANWLTAFNEQFF; cdr3_nt: TGTGCTAACTGGCTCACCGCCTTCAATGAGCAGTTCTTC
clone_size: many; cdr3_length: 15; v_call: TRBV2; j_call: TRBJ2-7; d_call: -; cdr3_aa: CASPRGRLDSYEQYF; cdr3_nt: TGTGCCAGCCCCAGAGGACGACTAGACTCCTACGAGCAGTACTTC
clone_size: many; cdr3_length: 17; v_call: TRBV28; j_call: TRBJ2-7; d_call: TRBD2; cdr3_aa: CASSLVVRWSGSYEQYF; cdr3_nt: TGTGCCAGCAGTTTAGTGGTACGATGGAGCGGGAGTTACGAGCAGTACTTC
clone_size: many; cdr3_length: 13; v_call: TRBV7-2; j_call: TRBJ2-1; d_call: -; cdr3_aa: CASSLWVYNEQFF; cdr3_nt: TGTGCCAGCAGCCTCTGGGTCTACAATGAGCAGTTCTTC
clone_size: few; cdr3_length: 15; v_call: TRBV12-3/TRBV12-4; j_call: TRBJ2-5; d_call: -; cdr3_aa: CASSPTLGGQETQYF; cdr3_nt: TGTGCCAGCAGTCCAACCTTGGGGGGCCAAGAGACCCAGTACTTC
clone_size: many; cdr3_length: 18; v_call: TRBV29-1; j_call: TRBJ2-1; d_call: TRBD2; cdr3_aa: CSVNPFASGGEDGNEQFF; cdr3_nt: TGCAGCGTTAACCCGTTTGCTAGCGGGGGGGAGGACGGGAATGAGCAGTTCTTC
clone_size: many; cdr3_length: 15; v_call: TRBV6-5; j_call: TRBJ2-7; d_call: -; cdr3_aa: CASSYWGFETYEQYF; cdr3_nt: TGTGCCAGCAGTTACTGGGGGTTTGAAACCTACGAGCAGTACTTC
clone_size: many; cdr3_length: 14; v_call: TRBV25-1; j_call: TRBJ2-5; d_call: -; cdr3_aa: CASSEYSPREAQYF; cdr3_nt: TGTGCCAGCAGTGAATATAGCCCAAGAGAGGCCCAGTACTTC
clone_size: many; cdr3_length: 17; v_call: TRBV4-3; j_call: TRBJ2-1; d_call: -; cdr3_aa: CASSQDLETGYYNEQFF; cdr3_nt: TGCGCCAGCAGCCAAGATCTCGAGACAGGTTACTACAATGAGCAGTTCTTC
clone_size: many; cdr3_length: 16; v_call: TRBV5-1; j_call: TRBJ2-7; d_call: -; cdr3_aa: CASSLDGSGTLYEQYF; cdr3_nt: TGCGCCAGCAGCTTGGACGGGTCCGGGACTCTCTACGAGCAGTACTTC
clone_size: many; cdr3_length: 15; v_call: TRBV7-9; j_call: TRBJ2-5; d_call: -; cdr3_aa: CASSLSLTTQETQYF; cdr3_nt: TGTGCCAGCAGCTTAAGTTTGACTACCCAAGAGACCCAGTACTTC
clone_size: many; cdr3_length: 16; v_call: TRBV12-5; j_call: TRBJ2-1; d_call: TRBD2; cdr3_aa: CASGLVQLAGEWEQFF; cdr3_nt: TGTGCTAGTGGTTTGGTACAACTAGCGGGAGAATGGGAGCAGTTCTTC
clone_size: many; cdr3_length: 14; v_call: TRBV5-8; j_call: TRBJ2-7; d_call: -; cdr3_aa: CASSLAGGTYEQYF; cdr3_nt: TGTGCCAGCAGCTTGGCTGGGGGAACCTACGAGCAGTACTTC
clone_size: many; cdr3_length: 14; v_call: TRBV7-2; j_call: TRBJ2-1; d_call: -; cdr3_aa: CASSLSPSYNEQFF; cdr3_nt: TGTGCCAGCAGCTTATCCCCCTCCTACAATGAGCAGTTCTTC
clone_size: many; cdr3_length: 14; v_call: TRBV10-3; j_call: TRBJ2-4; d_call: TRBD1; cdr3_aa: CAIRSGDRGNIQYF; cdr3_nt: TGTGCCATCCGATCAGGGGACAGGGGAAACATTCAGTACTTC
clone_size: many; cdr3_length: 14; v_call: TRBV6-2/TRBV6-3; j_call: TRBJ1-4; d_call: -; cdr3_aa: CASRLGGADEKLFF; cdr3_nt: TGTGCCAGCAGGCTTGGGGGAGCGGATGAAAAACTGTTTTTT